These 8 T cell receptor beta chains were all obtained from the same sample, sequenced in a study of shared clonotypes between healthy human individuals. Here immunoSEQ multiplex PCR was the method, and the copy in TCRdb shows in-frame clones only, minus some. Of fewer than 3 million clones detected, 85% to 95% appear once; the ten largest clones hold around 0.35%. The sample consisted of naive CD4+ T cells from PBMCs. Noted subset: CD45RA+ positively selected. The receptor set was obtained from a man between 18 and 29 years old in good health. Some clones in this sample may be carry-over from other donors' samples.

This chain uses TRBV4-1 with TRBJ1-4; D gene ambiguous. CDR3 length: 19 residues. Germline CDR1 and CDR2: MGHRA and YSYEKL. The V gene lost 4 bases and the J gene lost 8 bases, with 29 bases spanning the gap. This chain's CDR3 is CASSLTARDRLRTSEKLFF. In DNA form, the CDR3 reads TGCGCCAGCAGCCTAACGGCAAGGGATAGACTCCGCACGAGCGAAAAACTGTTTTTT.

The chain has TRBV28 and TRBJ2-7, with D tentatively TRBD1 (6 bases). The germline V gene encodes CDR1 MDHEN and CDR2 SYDVKM. The germline V and J ends were trimmed by 6 bases and 3 bases, with 15 bases remaining between them. CDR3 size: 14 residues. CDR3 nucleotides: TGTGCCAGCAGCCTGACAGGTGGACTCTACGAGCAGTACTTC. As protein: CASSLTGGLYEQYF. Combining the CDR3 with reference TRBV28 and TRBJ2-7 gives the whole variable domain DVKVTQSSRYLVKRTGEKVFLECVQDMDHENMFWYRQDPGLGLRLIYFSYDVKMKEKGDIPEGYSVSREKKERFSLILESASTNQTSMYLCASSLTGGLYEQYFGPGTRLTVT.

The genes are TRBV5-1 and TRBJ2-5; possibly TRBD1 or TRBD2 for D (5 bases each). The V end lost 5 bases, the J end lost 2 bases, and 19 bases lay between the germline ends. Germline loops: CDR1 SGHRS, CDR2 YFSETQ. The CDR3 sequence is 16 residues long. The chain's CDR3 is CASRLPSGRVQETQYF. In DNA form, the CDR3 reads TGCGCCAGCAGACTTCCAAGCGGCAGGGTACAAGAGACCCAGTACTTC.

The rearrangement links TRBV29-1 to TRBJ2-5, with D hard to call. The CDR3 runs 12 residues. Trimming removed 2 bases from V and 4 bases from J, with 8 bases in between. The V gene's germline CDR1 is SQVTM and CDR2 ANQGSEA. CDR3 coding DNA: TGCAGCGTTGAACAACTGGGAGAGACCCAGTACTTC. Translated, it gives CSVEQLGETQYF.

The chain recombines TRBV6-5 with TRBJ1-6; D gene uncertain. Trimming removed 2 bases at V and 0 bases at J, with 8 bases between. The V gene's germline CDR1 is MNHEY and CDR2 SVGAGI. The CDR3 spans 16 residues. The CDR3, as DNA: TGTGCCAGCAGTTACAGGGAGAGCTCCTATAATTCACCCCTCCACTTT. Amino acid sequence: CASSYRESSYNSPLHF.

V and J are TRBV14 and TRBJ2-3; 8 bases map to TRBD2. CDR1 is SGHDN, CDR2 FVKESK, per germline. Losses at the gene ends were 1 base for V and 0 bases for J; bases not matched to a gene: 3. CDR3 length: 16 amino acids. DNA of the CDR3: TGTGCCAGCAGCCAAGTAGCGGGGCACAGCACAGATACGCAGTATTTT. Its protein product is CASSQVAGHSTDTQYF.

As to this clone: The sample carries other DNA sequences with the same CDR3. CDR3 DNA: TGTGCCAGCAGCACTAGAGGGGAGGGCTCCTACGAGCAGTACTTC. Residues: CASSTRGEGSYEQYF. This chain uses TRBV9 with TRBJ2-7; TRBD2 matches 7 bases. The ends lost 4 bases at V and 0 bases at J; junction bases unmatched: 7. The germline V gene encodes CDR1 SGDLS and CDR2 YYNGEE. The CDR3 length is 15 residues.

The CDR3 sequence: CASSFMGLADYNEQFF. The CDR3 coding sequence is TGTGCCAGCAGCTTCATGGGACTAGCGGACTACAATGAGCAGTTCTTC. The chain has TRBV9 and TRBJ2-1; 11 positions match TRBD2. Germline CDR1 is SGDLS and CDR2 is YYNGEE. J was trimmed by 3 bases and V by 4 bases; bases with no gene match: 6. The CDR3 is 16 amino acids.